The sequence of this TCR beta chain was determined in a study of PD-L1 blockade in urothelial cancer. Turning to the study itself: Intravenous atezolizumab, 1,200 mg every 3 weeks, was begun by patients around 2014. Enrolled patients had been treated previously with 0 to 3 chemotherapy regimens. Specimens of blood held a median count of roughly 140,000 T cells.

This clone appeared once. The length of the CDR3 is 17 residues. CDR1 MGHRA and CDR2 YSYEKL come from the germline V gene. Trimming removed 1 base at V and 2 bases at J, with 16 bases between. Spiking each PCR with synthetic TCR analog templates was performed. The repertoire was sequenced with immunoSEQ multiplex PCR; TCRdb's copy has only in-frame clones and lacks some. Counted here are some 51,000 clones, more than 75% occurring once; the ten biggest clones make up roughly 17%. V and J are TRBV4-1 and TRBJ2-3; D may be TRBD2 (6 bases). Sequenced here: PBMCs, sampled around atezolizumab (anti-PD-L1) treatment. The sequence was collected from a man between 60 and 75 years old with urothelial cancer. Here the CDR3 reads CASSQVGIAATTDTQYF. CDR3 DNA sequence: TGCGCCAGCAGCCAAGTTGGAATAGCGGCAACCACAGATACGCAGTATTTT.